This TCR beta chain was captured by sequencing in a study of regulatory T cells in long-lasting Graves disease. Time point in this sample: persistent/refractory GD, antithyroid drugs over 5 years with positive TRAb. There was RNA extracted from PBMCs, and the TCR library was made from it. Regarding the study as a whole: Newly diagnosed disease favored TRBV20-1 and TRBJ2-1 over persistent disease.

TCR beta libraries were built with iRepertoire HTBI primers and Arm-PCR of CDR3 regions. TCRdb itself ran the multiplex PCR reads through MiXCR, one entry per CDR3 protein. The sample holds a few hundred thousand distinct CDR3 sequences; 20% to 25% are singletons and the top ten take approximately 53%. This clonotype occurred many times. Its specificity is unknown. There are 13 residues in the CDR3. Germline-derived CDR1 and CDR2 are SQVTM and ANQGSEA. Trimming shortened V by 6 bases and J by 1 base, and 13 bases separated the two germline ends. This sequence was found in a female donor with Graves disease. The source was peripheral blood mononuclear cells (PBMCs), collected when the disease was refractory, from a patient treated with antithyroid drugs. The chain links TRBV29-1 to TRBJ2-7, with D perhaps matching TRBD1 (6 bases). The CDR3 is CSVRTASSYEQYF. The CDR3 region has the DNA TGCAGCGTACGGACAGCTTCTTCCTACGAGCAGTACTTC.